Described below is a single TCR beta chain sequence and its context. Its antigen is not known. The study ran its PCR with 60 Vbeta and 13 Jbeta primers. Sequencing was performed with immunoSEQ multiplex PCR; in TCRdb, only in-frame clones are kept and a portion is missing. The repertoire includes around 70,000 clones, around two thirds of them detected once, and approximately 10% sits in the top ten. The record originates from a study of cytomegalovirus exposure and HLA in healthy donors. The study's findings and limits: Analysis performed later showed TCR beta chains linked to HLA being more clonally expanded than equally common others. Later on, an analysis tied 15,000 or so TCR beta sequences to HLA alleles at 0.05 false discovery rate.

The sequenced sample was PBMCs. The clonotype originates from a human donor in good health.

The chain's CDR3 is CASSVEGGDIQETQYF. The CDR3 coding sequence is TGTGCCAGCAGCGTAGAGGGAGGGGACATCCAAGAGACCCAGTACTTC. This chain links TRBV9 with TRBJ2-5; possibly TRBD2 for D (7 bases). V lost 0 bases and J lost 1, with 13 bases in between. The CDR3 contains 16 residues. Germline V gene lookup returns CDR1 SGDLS and CDR2 YYNGEE.